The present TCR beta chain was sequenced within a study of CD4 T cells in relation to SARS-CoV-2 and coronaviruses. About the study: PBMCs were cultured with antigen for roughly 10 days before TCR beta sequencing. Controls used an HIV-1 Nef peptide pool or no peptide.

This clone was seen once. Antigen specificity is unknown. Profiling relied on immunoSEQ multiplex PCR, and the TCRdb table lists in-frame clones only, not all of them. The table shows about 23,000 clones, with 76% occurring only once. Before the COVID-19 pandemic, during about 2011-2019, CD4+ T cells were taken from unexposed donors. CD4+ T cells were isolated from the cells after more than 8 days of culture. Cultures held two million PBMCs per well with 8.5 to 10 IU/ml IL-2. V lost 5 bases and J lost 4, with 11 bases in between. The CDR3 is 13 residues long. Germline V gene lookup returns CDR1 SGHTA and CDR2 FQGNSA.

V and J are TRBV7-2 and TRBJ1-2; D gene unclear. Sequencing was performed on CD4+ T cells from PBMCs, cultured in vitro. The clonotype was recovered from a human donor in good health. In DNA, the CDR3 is TGTGCCAGCAGCGCTTGGGAATCCTATGGCTACACCTTC. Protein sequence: CASSAWESYGYTF.